What follows describes a single TCR beta chain. Its target is not known. PCR amplification relied on 60 Vbeta primers (plus 13 Jbeta primers). Assay used: immunoSEQ multiplex PCR; TCRdb lists only in-frame clones, some missing. This repertoire shows about 150,000 clones, roughly 74% found once; its top ten account for 2.8%. This record belongs to a study of cytomegalovirus exposure and HLA in healthy donors. General study findings and limits: Donor immune exposure was known only as CMV serostatus. Most subjects had HLA-A and HLA-B alleles reportedly predicted accurately by TCR beta sequences. Listed as cytomegalovirus-associated were 150 to 200 TCR beta chains.

The sample taken for sequencing was PBMCs. This clonotype was obtained from a man aged 18 to 29 in good health and CMV-seronegative.

CDR3 nucleotides: TGTGCAAGTCGCCCTCCCAGGGACAGGTACAATGAGCAGTTCTTC. Protein product: CASRPPRDRYNEQFF. The chain combines TRBV12-2 with TRBJ2-1; the table assigns TRBD1, which was not confirmed against the DNA. TRBV12-2 is a documented pseudogene. The CDR3 has 15 residues.